Following are 8 T cell receptor beta chains from one sample sequenced in a study of cytotoxic CD8 clonotypes in ibrutinib-treated CLL. Assay: immunoSEQ multiplex PCR; the TCRdb copy retains only in-frame clones and omits some. Of more than 110,000 clones in the sample, approximately 90% were seen once. This specimen was PBMCs, taken after 12 months of ibrutinib treatment. The origin of the receptors is a human donor with chronic lymphocytic leukemia.

The genes are TRBV15 and TRBJ2-1, with no clear D. The germline V and J ends were trimmed by 0 bases and 1 base, with 1 base remaining between them. From germline, CDR1 is LNHNV and CDR2 YYDKDF (reference sequence). CDR3 length: 13 residues. The CDR3 DNA sequence: TGTGCCACCAGCAGAGAATCCTACAATGAGCAGTTCTTC. Protein product: CATSRESYNEQFF.

The chain combines TRBV7-2 with TRBJ2-3; the match to TRBD2 covers 8 bases. The CDR3 extends over 14 amino acids. The ends lost 1 base at V and 4 bases at J; junction bases unmatched: 1. Germline loops: CDR1 SGHTA, CDR2 FQGNSA. CDR3 protein: CASSLGGLADTQYF. CDR3 nucleotide sequence: TGTGCCAGCAGCTTAGGGGGACTAGCAGATACGCAGTATTTT.

The CDR3, as DNA: TGTGCCAGCAGCTTAGTAGAAGACGCTGAAGCTTTCTTT. It translates to CASSLVEDAEAFF. The chain joins TRBV11-2 to TRBJ1-1, with D uncertain. Germline V gene sequence: CDR1 SGHAT, CDR2 FQNNGV. The CDR3 runs 13 residues. Trimming removed 1 base at V and 6 bases at J, with 9 bases between.

The chain uses TRBV28 and TRBJ1-4; TRBD1 matches 7 bases. The V gene end was trimmed by 5 bases and the J gene end by 5 bases; junction bases not matched to a gene: 5. The CDR3 has 14 residues. CDR1 is MDHEN, CDR2 SYDVKM, per germline. Here the CDR3 reads CASSEQGNNEKLFF. Written as DNA, the CDR3 is TGTGCCAGCAGTGAACAGGGGAACAATGAAAAACTGTTTTTT.

This sequence joins TRBV4-3 and TRBJ2-2; D might be TRBD2 (5 bases). CDR1 LGHNA and CDR2 YSLEER come from the germline V gene. Trimming took off 7 bases at V and 11 bases at J, with 14 bases between the two ends. This CDR3 is 12 amino acids long. CDR3 nucleotides: TGCGCCAGCATTTTAGTAGCGCGTGAGCTGTTTTTT. Its translation is CASILVARELFF.

The rearrangement joins TRBV5-4 to TRBJ2-7; 8 positions agree with TRBD2. The CDR3 contains 15 residues. After removal of 5 bases from V and 4 bases from J, the junction contained 11 bases not matched to a gene. Germline-derived CDR1 and CDR2 are SGHNT and YYREEE (reference sequence). The CDR3 coding sequence is TGTGCCAGCAGGCCGGGGGGGCAGGGATTGTACGAGCAGTACTTC. Encoded protein: CASRPGGQGLYEQYF.

This clone occurred a few times. This same CDR3 is encoded by further DNA sequences in the sample. J is TRBJ2-3 and V is TRBV30; 7 nucleotides align to TRBD1. The CDR3 has 14 residues. Trimming at V came to 3 bases and at J to 1 base, leaving 4 bases not matched to a gene. CDR1 and CDR2 (germline): GTSNPN, SVGIG (reference sequence). The chain's CDR3 is CAWRGDRGTDTQYF. CDR3 DNA: TGTGCCTGGAGGGGTGACAGGGGCACAGATACGCAGTATTTT.

This clone was counted only a few times. This chain links TRBV18 with TRBJ1-2, with 7 bases matching TRBD1. Per germline, CDR1 KGHSH and CDR2 LQKENI. With V trimmed by 10 bases and J by 8 bases, 13 bases remained unmatched. This CDR3 region has 13 residues. As DNA, the CDR3 is TGTGCCAACGCCCCTAGGCAGGGGGACGGCTACACCTTC. It codes for CANAPRQGDGYTF.